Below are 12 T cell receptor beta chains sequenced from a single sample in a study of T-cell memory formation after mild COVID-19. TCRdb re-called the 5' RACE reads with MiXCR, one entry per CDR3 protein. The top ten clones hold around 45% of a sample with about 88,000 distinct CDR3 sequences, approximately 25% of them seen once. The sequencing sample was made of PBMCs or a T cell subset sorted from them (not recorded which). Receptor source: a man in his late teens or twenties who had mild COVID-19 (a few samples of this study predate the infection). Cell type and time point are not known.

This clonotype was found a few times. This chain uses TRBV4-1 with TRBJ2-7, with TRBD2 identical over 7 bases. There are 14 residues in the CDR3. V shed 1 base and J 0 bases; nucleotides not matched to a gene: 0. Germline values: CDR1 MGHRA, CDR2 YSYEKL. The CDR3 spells CASSQAGGSYEQYF. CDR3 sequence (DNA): TGCGCCAGCAGCCAAGCGGGGGGCTCCTACGAGCAGTACTTC.

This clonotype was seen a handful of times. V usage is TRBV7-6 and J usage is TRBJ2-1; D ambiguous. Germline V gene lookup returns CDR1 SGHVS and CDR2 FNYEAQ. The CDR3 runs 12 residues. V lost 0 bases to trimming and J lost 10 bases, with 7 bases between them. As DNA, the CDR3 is TGTGCCAGCAGCTTAGCCGACCCCGAGCAGTTCTTC. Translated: CASSLADPEQFF.

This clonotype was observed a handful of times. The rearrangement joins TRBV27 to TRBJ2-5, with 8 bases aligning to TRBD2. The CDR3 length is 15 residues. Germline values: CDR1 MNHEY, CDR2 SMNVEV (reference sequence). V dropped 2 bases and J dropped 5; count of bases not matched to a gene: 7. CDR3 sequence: CASSLISGGLETQYF. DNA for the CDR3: TGTGCCAGCAGTTTAATTTCGGGGGGGCTGGAGACCCAGTACTTC.

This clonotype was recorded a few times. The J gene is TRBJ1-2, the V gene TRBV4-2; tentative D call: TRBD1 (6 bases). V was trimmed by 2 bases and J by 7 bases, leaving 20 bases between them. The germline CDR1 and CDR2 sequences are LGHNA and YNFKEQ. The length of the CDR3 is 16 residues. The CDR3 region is CASSQPLDGGGSGYTF. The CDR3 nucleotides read TGTGCCAGCAGCCAACCCTTGGACGGGGGCGGGAGTGGCTACACCTTC.

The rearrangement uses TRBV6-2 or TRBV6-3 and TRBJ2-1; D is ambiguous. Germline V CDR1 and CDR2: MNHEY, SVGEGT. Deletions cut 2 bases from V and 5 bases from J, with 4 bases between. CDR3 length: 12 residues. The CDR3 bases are TGTGCCAGCAGTTACGGAGACAATGAGCAGTTCTTC. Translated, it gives CASSYGDNEQFF.

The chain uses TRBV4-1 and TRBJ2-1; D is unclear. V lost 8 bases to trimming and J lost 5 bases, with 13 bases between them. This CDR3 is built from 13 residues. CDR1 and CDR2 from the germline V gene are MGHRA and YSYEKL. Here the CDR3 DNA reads TGCGCCAGCGGTGGCATAAACAACAATGAGCAGTTCTTC. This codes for CASGGINNNEQFF.

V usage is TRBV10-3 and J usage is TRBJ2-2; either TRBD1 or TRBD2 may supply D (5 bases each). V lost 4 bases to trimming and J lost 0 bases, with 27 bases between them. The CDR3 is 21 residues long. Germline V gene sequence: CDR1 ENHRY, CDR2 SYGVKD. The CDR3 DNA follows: TGTGCCATCAGTGGAAAGGGACCGTGGGCCTCTGAGGATGCGAACACCGGGGAGCTGTTTTTT. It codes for CAISGKGPWASEDANTGELFF.

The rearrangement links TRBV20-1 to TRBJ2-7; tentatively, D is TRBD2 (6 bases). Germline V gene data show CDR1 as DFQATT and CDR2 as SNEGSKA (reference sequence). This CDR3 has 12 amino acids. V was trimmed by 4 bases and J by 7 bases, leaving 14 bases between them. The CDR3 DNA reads TGCAGTGCTATGCGCGGGGCTGAGGAGCAGTACGTC. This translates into CSAMRGAEEQYV.

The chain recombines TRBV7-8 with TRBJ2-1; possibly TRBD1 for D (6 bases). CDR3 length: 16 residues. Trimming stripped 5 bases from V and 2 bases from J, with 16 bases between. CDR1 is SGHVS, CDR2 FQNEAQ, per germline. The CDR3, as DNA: TGTGCCAGCAGCACCAGAAGCAGGGGAACCTACAATGAGCAGTTCTTC. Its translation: CASSTRSRGTYNEQFF.

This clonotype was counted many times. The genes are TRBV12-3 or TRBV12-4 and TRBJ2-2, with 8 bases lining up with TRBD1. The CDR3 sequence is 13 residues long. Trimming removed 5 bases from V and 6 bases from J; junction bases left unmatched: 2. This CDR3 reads CASSGQGPGELFF. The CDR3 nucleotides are TGTGCCAGCAGTGGACAGGGACCCGGGGAGCTGTTTTTT.

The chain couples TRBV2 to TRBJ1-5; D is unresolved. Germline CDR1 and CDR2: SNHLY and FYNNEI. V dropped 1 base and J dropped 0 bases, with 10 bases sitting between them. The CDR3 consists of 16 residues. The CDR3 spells CASSEGQGPSNQPQHF. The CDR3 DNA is TGTGCCAGCAGTGAAGGGCAAGGTCCTAGCAATCAGCCCCAGCATTTT.

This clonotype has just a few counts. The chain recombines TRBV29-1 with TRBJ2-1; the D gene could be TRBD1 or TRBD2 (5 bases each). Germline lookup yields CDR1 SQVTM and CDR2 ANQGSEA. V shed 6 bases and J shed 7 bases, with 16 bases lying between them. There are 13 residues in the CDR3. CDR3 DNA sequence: TGCAGCGTCTGGGGCGCGACGGGGAATGAGCAGTTCTTC. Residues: CSVWGATGNEQFF.